This section outlines one T cell receptor (beta chain) sequence together with its context. Its antigen is still unknown. The V end lost 2 bases, the J end lost 0 bases, and 9 bases lay between the germline ends. The germline V gene encodes CDR1 MNHNY and CDR2 SVGAGI (reference sequence). This CDR3 contains 15 residues. This specimen belongs to a study of T cells in tumors after PD-1 blockade. Background on the study: A subset received ongoing vismodegib 150 mg daily alongside anti-PD-1 therapy.

Study results and limitations: Some novel exhausted tumor clones appeared in pre-treatment blood, suggesting peripheral recruitment.

Only in-frame clones appear in the TCRdb table, and some are missing; sequencing was by immunoSEQ multiplex PCR. The sample has over 20,000 clones, roughly 80% seen once. The chain uses TRBV6-6 and TRBJ2-3, with D possibly matching TRBD1 (6 bases). This sample comprised PBMCs, obtained after anti-PD-1 treatment. The receptor's source is a human donor with basal cell carcinoma. For the CDR3, the DNA is TGTGCCAGCAGTTACCAGGGGTCGAGCACAGATACGCAGTATTTT. Amino acids: CASSYQGSSTDTQYF.